This TCR beta chain is drawn from a study of T cell clonotyping in hematopoietic cell transplantation. Sequenced by immunoSEQ multiplex PCR; TCRdb stores in-frame clones only, minus some. The table includes about 1,100 clones, over 90% detected once. The trim removed 5 bases at V and 5 bases at J, leaving 6 bases unmatched. CDR3 size: 14 residues. Germline CDR1 is MNHEY and CDR2 is SVGAGI. The TCR originated in a male patient in his fifties who had an allogeneic stem cell transplant from a related donor, so T cells may come from the graft donor. Some clones in this sample may be carry-over from other donors' samples. The V gene is TRBV6-5, the J gene TRBJ1-5, with 7 bases aligning to TRBD1. The source was PBMCs, collected 180 days after allogeneic stem cell transplant. The CDR3 sequence: CASSNRQGYQPQHF. Here the CDR3 DNA reads TGTGCCAGCAGTAACAGACAGGGTTATCAGCCCCAGCATTTT.